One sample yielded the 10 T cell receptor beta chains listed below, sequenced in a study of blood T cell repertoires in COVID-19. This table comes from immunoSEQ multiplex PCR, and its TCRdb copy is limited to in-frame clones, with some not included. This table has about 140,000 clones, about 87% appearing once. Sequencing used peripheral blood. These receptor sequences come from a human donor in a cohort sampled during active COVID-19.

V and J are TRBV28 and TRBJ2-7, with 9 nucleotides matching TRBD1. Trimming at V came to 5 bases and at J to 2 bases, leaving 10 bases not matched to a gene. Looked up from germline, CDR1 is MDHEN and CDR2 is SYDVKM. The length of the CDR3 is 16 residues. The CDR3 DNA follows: TGTGCCAGCAGTAATCTTGGACAGGGGTACGCCTACGAGCAGTACTTC. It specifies CASSNLGQGYAYEQYF.

The CDR3 loop is CASSQSPPALSSTDTQYF. DNA of the CDR3: TGCGCCAGCAGTCAATCCCCCCCTGCGCTCTCTAGCACAGATACGCAGTATTTT. The chain has TRBV23-1 and TRBJ2-3; no definite D call. TRBV23-1 is flagged as an ORF with uncertain function. V was trimmed by 0 bases and J by 0 bases, leaving 16 bases between them. The CDR3 extends over 18 amino acids.

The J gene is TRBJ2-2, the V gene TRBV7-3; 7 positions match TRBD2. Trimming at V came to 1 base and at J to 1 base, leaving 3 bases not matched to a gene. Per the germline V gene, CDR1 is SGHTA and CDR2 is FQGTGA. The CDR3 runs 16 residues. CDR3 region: CASSLNGGGNTGELFF. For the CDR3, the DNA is TGTGCCAGCAGCTTAAACGGCGGGGGGAACACCGGGGAGCTGTTTTTT.

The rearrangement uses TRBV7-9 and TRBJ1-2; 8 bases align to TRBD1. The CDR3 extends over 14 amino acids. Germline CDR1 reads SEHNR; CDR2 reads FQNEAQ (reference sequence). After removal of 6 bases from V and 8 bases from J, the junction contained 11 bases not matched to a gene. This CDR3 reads CASSPQDRADGYTF. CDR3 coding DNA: TGTGCCAGCAGTCCCCAGGACAGGGCGGACGGCTACACCTTC.

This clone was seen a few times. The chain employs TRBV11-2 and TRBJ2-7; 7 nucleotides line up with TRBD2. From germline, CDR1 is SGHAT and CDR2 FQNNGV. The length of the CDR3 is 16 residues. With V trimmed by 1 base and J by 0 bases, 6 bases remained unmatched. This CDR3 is CASSLAVAGVSYEQYF. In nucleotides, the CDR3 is TGTGCCAGCAGCTTAGCCGTGGCGGGGGTCTCCTACGAGCAGTACTTC.

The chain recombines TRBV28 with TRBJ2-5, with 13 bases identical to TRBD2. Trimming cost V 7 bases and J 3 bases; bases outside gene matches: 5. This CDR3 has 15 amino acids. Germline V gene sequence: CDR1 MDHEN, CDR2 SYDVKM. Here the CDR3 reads CASNSLAGGKETQYF. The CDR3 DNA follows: TGTGCCAGCAATTCACTAGCGGGGGGGAAAGAGACCCAGTACTTC.

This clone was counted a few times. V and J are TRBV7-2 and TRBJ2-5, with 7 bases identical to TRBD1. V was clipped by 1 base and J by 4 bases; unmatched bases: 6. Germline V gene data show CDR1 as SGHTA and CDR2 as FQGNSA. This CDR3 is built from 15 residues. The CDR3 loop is CASSLGGTVGETQYF. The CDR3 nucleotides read TGTGCCAGCAGCTTAGGGGGGACAGTGGGAGAGACCCAGTACTTC.

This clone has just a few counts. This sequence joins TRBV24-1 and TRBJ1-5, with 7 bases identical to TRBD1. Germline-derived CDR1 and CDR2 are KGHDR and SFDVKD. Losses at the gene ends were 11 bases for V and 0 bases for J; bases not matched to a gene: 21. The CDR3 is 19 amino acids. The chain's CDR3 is CASLGQGVSIFDSNQPQHF. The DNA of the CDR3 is TGTGCCAGCCTCGGGCAGGGGGTCTCCATTTTCGATAGCAATCAGCCCCAGCATTTT.

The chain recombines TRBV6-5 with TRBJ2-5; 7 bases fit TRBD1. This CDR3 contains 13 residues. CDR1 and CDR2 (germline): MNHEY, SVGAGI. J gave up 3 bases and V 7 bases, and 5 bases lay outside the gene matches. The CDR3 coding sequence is TGTGCCAGCAAAGGGACAGCAAAAGAGACCCAGTACTTC. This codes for CASKGTAKETQYF.

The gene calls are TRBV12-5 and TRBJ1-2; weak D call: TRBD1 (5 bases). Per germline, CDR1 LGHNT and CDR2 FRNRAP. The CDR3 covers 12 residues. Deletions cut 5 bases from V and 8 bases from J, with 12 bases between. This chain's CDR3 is CASGEQAMGYTF. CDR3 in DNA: TGTGCTAGTGGTGAACAGGCTATGGGCTACACCTTC.